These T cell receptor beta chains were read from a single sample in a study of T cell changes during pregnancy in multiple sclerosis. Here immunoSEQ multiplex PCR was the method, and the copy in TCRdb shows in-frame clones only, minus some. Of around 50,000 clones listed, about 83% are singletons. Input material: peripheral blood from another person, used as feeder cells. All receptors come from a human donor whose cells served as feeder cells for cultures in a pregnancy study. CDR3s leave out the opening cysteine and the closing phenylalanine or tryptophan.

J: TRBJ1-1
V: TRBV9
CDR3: ASSPTGTTEAF

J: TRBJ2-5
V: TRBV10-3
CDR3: AISERQGASETQY

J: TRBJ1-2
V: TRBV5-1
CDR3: ASSFGRTYGYT

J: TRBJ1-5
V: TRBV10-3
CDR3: AISESSQNQPQH

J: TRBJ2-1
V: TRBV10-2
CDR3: ASSETGIEQF

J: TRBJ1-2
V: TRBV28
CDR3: ATDLYGYT

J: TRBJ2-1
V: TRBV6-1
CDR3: ASSEYSAVSSYNEQF

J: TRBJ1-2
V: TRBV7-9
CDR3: ASSLGLNDGYT

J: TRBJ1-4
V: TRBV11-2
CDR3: ASSLDRGRFDEKLF

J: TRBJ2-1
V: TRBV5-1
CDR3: ATSSGGYNEQF

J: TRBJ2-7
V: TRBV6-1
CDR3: ASSEAGDNYEQY

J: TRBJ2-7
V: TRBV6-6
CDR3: ASSYSGGRAEQY

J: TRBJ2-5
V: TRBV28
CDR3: ASSQERGREETQY

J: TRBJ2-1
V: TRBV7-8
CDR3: ASSALRRGGYNEQF

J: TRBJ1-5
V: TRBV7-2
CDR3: ASSLEGQKRQPQH

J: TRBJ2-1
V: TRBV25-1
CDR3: ASSPGLPDNEQF

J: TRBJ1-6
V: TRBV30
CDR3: AWSAGSSYNSPLH

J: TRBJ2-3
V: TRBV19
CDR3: ASSFRFISTDTQY

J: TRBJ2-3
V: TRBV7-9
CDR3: ASSSGRPTDTQY

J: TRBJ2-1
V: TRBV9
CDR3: ASSPAGGGNEQF

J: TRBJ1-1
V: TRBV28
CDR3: ASSFPGKSGTEAF

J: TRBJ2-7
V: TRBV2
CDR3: ASRQEATGYEQY

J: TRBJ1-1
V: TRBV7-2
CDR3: ASSLKPGQLNTEAF

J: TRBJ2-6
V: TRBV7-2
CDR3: ASSRKASGANVLT

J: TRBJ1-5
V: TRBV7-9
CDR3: ASSTTGAGDQPQH

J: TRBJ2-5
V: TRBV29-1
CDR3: SVDSDGIETQY

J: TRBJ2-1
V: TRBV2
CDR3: ASRVDASSYNEQF

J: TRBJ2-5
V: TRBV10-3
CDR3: AIRAGTDQETQY

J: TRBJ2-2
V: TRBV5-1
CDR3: ASSPTDANTGELF

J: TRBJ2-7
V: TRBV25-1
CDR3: ASSGGYEQY

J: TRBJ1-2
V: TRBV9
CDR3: ASSVEANGGIGGYT

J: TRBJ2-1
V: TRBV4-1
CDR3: ASNYGGFTYNEQF

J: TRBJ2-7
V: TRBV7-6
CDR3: ASSSRQSYEQY

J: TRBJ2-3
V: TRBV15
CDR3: ATSRGTSTDTQY

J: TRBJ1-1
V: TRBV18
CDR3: ASSPERLNTEAF

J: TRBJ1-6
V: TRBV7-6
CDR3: ASSPVRLGGSPLH

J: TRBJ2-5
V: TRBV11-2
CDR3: ASSSRRGAAQETQY

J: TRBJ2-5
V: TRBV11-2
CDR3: ASSLPGGTQY

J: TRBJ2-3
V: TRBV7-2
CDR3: ASSSTSGGDTQY

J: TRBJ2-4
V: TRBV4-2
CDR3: ASSQEPLTSGNNIQY

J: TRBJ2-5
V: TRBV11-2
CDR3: ASSLEGFPEETQY

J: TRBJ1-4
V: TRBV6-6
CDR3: ATTGTWGEKLF